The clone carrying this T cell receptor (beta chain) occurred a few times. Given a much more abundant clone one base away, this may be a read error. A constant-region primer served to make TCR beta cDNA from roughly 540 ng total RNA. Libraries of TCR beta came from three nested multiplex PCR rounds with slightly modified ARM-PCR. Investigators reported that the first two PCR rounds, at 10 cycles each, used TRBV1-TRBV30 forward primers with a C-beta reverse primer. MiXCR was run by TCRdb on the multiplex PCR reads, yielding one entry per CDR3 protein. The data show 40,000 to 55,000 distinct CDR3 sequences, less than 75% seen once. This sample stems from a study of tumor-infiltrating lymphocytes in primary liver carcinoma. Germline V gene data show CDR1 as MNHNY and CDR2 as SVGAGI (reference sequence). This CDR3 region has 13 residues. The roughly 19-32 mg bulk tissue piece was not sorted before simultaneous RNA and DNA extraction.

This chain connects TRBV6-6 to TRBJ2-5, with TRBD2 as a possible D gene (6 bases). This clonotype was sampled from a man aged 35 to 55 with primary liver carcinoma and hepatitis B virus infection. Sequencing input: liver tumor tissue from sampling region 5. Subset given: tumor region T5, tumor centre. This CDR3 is CASSVTSRETQHF. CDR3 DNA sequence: TGTGCCAGCAGCGTGACTAGTCGAGAGACCCAGCACTTC.